The sequence of this TCR beta chain was determined in a study of PD-1 blockade in classical Hodgkin lymphoma (dated by TCRdb to 2019 to 2021). Study-level background: Nivolumab dosing was 3 mg/kg intravenously every 2 weeks, continuing until either disease progression or unacceptable toxicity. The study used CyTOF and TCR beta sequencing to define a peripheral blood immune signature of response to PD-1 blockade in classical Hodgkin lymphoma.

Study-wide findings and limitations: A significant rise by C4D1 was seen in CD4+ but not CD8+ TCR diversity (p=0.0027 vs p=0.16), with the rise being most apparent in complete responders (p=0.02). Lower diversity was seen in patients whose nivolumab began less than 1 year after ASCT, and these patients were left out of later analyses so that immune reconstitution would not confound the results. Baseline TCR diversity was reported as lower in newly diagnosed patients than in healthy donors, and lower still in relapsed/refractory patients. Among trial patients, those achieving complete response had baseline diversity similar to that of newly diagnosed patients, while diversity was significantly lower in partial responders and progressors. The study covered only a single clinical trial cohort, and the causes of the repertoire differences, possibly disease activity or prior therapy, were still not defined.

The sample's time point label, decoded: cycle 4 day 1 (C4D1), after about 6 weeks of nivolumab. Every trial patient had relapsed following autologous stem cell transplantation, and prior brentuximab vedotin exposure was what differed among cohorts A, B and C. The trial cohort included 50 to 70 patients with relapsed/refractory classical Hodgkin lymphoma, and each patient had a best overall response of complete response, partial response or progressive disease. Single-agent nivolumab was administered to trial patients in the multi-cohort phase II CheckMate 205 trial. An independent review committee assessed best overall response by applying the 2007 International Working Group response criteria. Trial PBMCs were collected just before the start of nivolumab (C1D1) and during therapy at cycle 2 day 1 and cycle 4 day 1. Peripheral blood was collected in 8 mL Vacutainer Cell Preparation Tubes, from which PBMCs were isolated by centrifugation and then cryopreserved.

The V and J ends are trimmed by 4 bases and 1 base, leaving 14 bases between them. CDR1 and CDR2 are read off the germline V gene as SGHRS and YFSETQ. The CDR3 holds 15 amino acids from the cysteine to the phenylalanine. Of the read, only the CDR3 DNA is kept; its 45 bases are in frame from base 1. The Qiagen DNeasy kit was used to extract genomic DNA from unsorted PBMCs and from the negatively selected CD4+ and CD8+ fractions. Using primers that anneal to V and J segments, immunoSEQ multiplex PCR amplified the TCR beta CDR3 regions. A synthetic immune receptor repertoire was used to minimize amplification bias, and any remaining bias was removed computationally after sequencing. In the paper's pipeline: Repertoire diversity was quantified as the Shannon entropy index using custom Python scripts. Unsorted, CD4+ and CD8+ repertoires were examined separately, except in combined analyses, for which CD4+ and CD8+ sequences were merged in silico. A clone counted as expanded when the clone's frequency after treatment rose at least 2-fold relative to C1D1, and clones undetected at baseline were given a pseudocount of 0.5. Singleton clones were defined as clones with 0 or 1 copy at C1D1, and non-singleton clones were defined as clones with 2 or more copies. By matching protein sequences in sorted samples from the same patient, clones expanded in unsorted samples were annotated as CD4+, CD8+ or unknown. Diversity changes from C1D1 to C4D1 were tested in paired samples using Wilcoxon tests. TCRdb carries this immuneACCESS record with in-frame sequences only. Its versions omit some clonotypes, under half of them owing to an unresolved V gene in the studies checked, with the rest unexplained. V and J calls and clone size are copied from that table; D and trimming were computed from the DNA. The sample table holds 23,000 or so clones, of which about 70% were seen once. Roughly 30% of the sample lies in the top ten.

To note about this clone: Its binding antigen is unknown. No base quality values were provided; no much bigger clone lies one nucleotide off.

This chain joins TRBV5-1 to TRBJ1-1; the D gene is possibly TRBD1, with 6 bases matching. The clonotype was recovered from a human donor with classical Hodgkin lymphoma. The source material was peripheral blood mononuclear cells (PBMCs), sampled before the fourth cycle of nivolumab. The nucleotide sequence reads as follows: TGCGCCAGCAGCCGCCTCGGGGGCCGGAACACTGAAGCTTTCTTT. Its protein reads: CASSRLGGRNTEAFF.